Listed below are T cell receptor beta chains from one sample, sequenced in a study of cytomegalovirus exposure and HLA in healthy donors. The repertoire was sequenced with immunoSEQ multiplex PCR; TCRdb's copy has only in-frame clones and lacks some. The data hold 200,000 to 250,000 clones, with over 65% observed a single time. Sequenced input: PBMCs. The receptors were gathered from a human donor in good health. Both conserved end residues are part of each CDR3. A D gene is named only where the DNA matches it firmly. Where a row states a size, it is once, few, many or the class of an expanded clone; other rows omit it.

>TRBV9|-|-|TRBJ1-1
TGTGCCAGCACCAACCTCGGCGCAGGGTCGAAAGCTTTCTTT
CASTNLGAGSKAFF
>TRBV11-3|TRBD2|-|TRBJ2-3
TGTGCCAGCAGCTTAGGAACCGGGAGGAAAGATACGCAGTATTTT
CASSLGTGRKDTQYF
>TRBV19|TRBD2|-|TRBJ2-5
TGTGCCAGTAGTCCAACCCCGGGACTAGCGAAAGGGACCCAGTACTTC
CASSPTPGLAKGTQYF
>TRBV7-9|-|-|TRBJ2-1
TGTGCCAGCAGCATGTCGGGACACTCCTACAATGAGCAGTTCTTC
CASSMSGHSYNEQFF
>TRBV4-1|-|-|TRBJ2-5
TGCGCCAGCAGCCAAGGGCGGGCAGGGGCAAGCGAGACCCAGTACTTC
CASSQGRAGASETQYF
>TRBV28|-|-|TRBJ2-7
TGTGCCAGCAGGACCCTGGGACACCTGACCTACGAGCAGTACTTC
CASRTLGHLTYEQYF
>TRBV18|-|-|TRBJ2-7
TGTGCCAGCTCACCACAAGACAGCTCCACCTACGAGCAGTACTTC
CASSPQDSSTYEQYF
>TRBV2|TRBD1|once|TRBJ2-7
TGTGCCAGCACTCGGGGGACAGGGGGCTCCGAGCAGTACTTC
CASTRGTGGSEQYF
>TRBV14|TRBD1|-|TRBJ2-5
TGTGCCAGCAGCCAAGGTCGTAGGGGGCACCCCCAAGAGACCCAGTACTTC
CASSQGRRGHPQETQYF
>TRBV29-1|TRBD1|-|TRBJ1-2
TGCAGCGTTGAAGATGTAACAGGGGGCACGCCAAACTATGGCTACACCTTC
CSVEDVTGGTPNYGYTF
>TRBV5-5|-|-|TRBJ2-7
TGTGCCAGCAGCTTGACGGGGAACGAGCAGTACTTC
CASSLTGNEQYF
>TRBV4-1|TRBD2|-|TRBJ2-5
TGCGCCAGCAGGCCCCTAGCGGGAGGTTATGCAGAGACCCAGTACTTC
CASRPLAGGYAETQYF
>TRBV25-1|-|-|TRBJ1-2
TGTGCCAGCAGTGAATATTTCGAACAGGAAGGCTATGGCTACACCTTC
CASSEYFEQEGYGYTF
>TRBV4-3|TRBD2|-|TRBJ2-7
TGCGCCAGCAGCCAGGATTCTAGCGGGAGCGCCCACGAGCAGTACTTC
CASSQDSSGSAHEQYF
>TRBV9|-|-|TRBJ2-7
TGTGCCAGCAGCGTAGATTCAGGGGAGAAGTACTTC
CASSVDSGEKYF
>TRBV6-5|-|once|TRBJ2-7
TGTGCCAGCAGCCGGGCTGGGACTCTGGCCTACGAGCAGTACTTC
CASSRAGTLAYEQYF
>TRBV7-2|TRBD2|-|TRBJ2-3
TGTGCCAGCAGCCCGGCGGGGGGTCTAAATACGCAGTATTTT
CASSPAGGLNTQYF
>TRBV6-4|-|-|TRBJ1-1
TGTGCCAGCAGTGAAACAGGTTTCAGGACTGAAGCTTTCTTT
CASSETGFRTEAFF
>TRBV6-1|TRBD2|-|TRBJ2-7
TGTGCCAGCACTCCGGGACTAGCAGCGTACGAGCAGTACTTC
CASTPGLAAYEQYF
>TRBV27|-|-|TRBJ2-7
TGTGCCAGCAGTGGAGGACTTTACGAGCAGTACTTC
CASSGGLYEQYF
>TRBV13|TRBD1|-|TRBJ2-2
TGTGCCAGCAGCTTTGGACAGGGAAGCACCGGGGAGCTGTTTTTT
CASSFGQGSTGELFF
>TRBV2|TRBD1|-|TRBJ1-5
TGTGCCAGCAACTTACAGGGGACAACTTATAGCAATCAGCCCCAGCATTTT
CASNLQGTTYSNQPQHF
>TRBV4-2|-|few|TRBJ2-3
TGTGCCAGCAGCCAAGGGAGGACGACAGATACGCAGTATTTT
CASSQGRTTDTQYF
>TRBV7-2|-|-|TRBJ2-2
TGTGCCAGCAGCTTGATAGGGGCAAAAACCGGGGAGCTGTTTTTT
CASSLIGAKTGELFF
>TRBV2|TRBD1|once|TRBJ2-3
TGTGCCAGCAGTAAGGGACAGCCCACAGATACGCAGTATTTT
CASSKGQPTDTQYF
>TRBV4-1|TRBD1|once|TRBJ2-1
TGCGCCAGCAGCCAAGTGGGGATGAGGGACAGGCAGTTCTTC
CASSQVGMRDRQFF
>TRBV5-8|-|-|TRBJ2-5
TGTGCCAGCAGCCCCTGGGACTGGGGGGAGACCCAGTACTTC
CASSPWDWGETQYF
>TRBV28|-|-|TRBJ2-7
TGTGCCAGCAGTTTATTATGGGGGACAGGGTTGTCTAGCGGGGAGTACGAGCAGTACTTC
CASSLLWGTGLSSGEYEQYF
>TRBV6-6|-|-|TRBJ2-7
TGTGCCAGCAGAAGGGACAGCGGAGGGCTTAACTACGAGCAGTACTTC
CASRRDSGGLNYEQYF
>TRBV9|-|-|TRBJ2-7
TGTGCCAGCAGCGTAGGGGGTGAGGGCTACGAGCAGTACTTC
CASSVGGEGYEQYF
>TRBV4-3|-|-|TRBJ1-1
TGCGCCAGCAGCCAAGGCCTTGCAGTTCATGAAGCTTTCTTT
CASSQGLAVHEAFF
>TRBV13|-|-|TRBJ2-5
TGTGCCAGCAGCTTAGGGGGCAGGGGAGCGGAGACCCAGTACTTC
CASSLGGRGAETQYF
>TRBV5-1|-|-|TRBJ1-5
TGCGCCAGCAGCCCAGAGGGGGGGATTGGTCAGCCCCAGCATTTT
CASSPEGGIGQPQHF
>TRBV25-1|-|-|TRBJ2-7
TGTGCCAGCAGTCCCCGGGACTCGGTGGGCTACGAGCAGTACTTC
CASSPRDSVGYEQYF
>TRBV7-9|TRBD2|-|TRBJ2-7
TGTGCCAGCAGCGAGTTGAGGGCGGGAGGTTGGCGGGAGCAGTACTTC
CASSELRAGGWREQYF
>TRBV19|-|-|TRBJ1-2
TGTGCCAGTAGCAATACAGGGACCTTCGGTAACTATGGCTACACCTTC
CASSNTGTFGNYGYTF
>TRBV2|TRBD2|-|TRBJ2-7
TGTGCCAGCAGTCCCGGTGCACTAGCGGGATCCTACGAGCAGTACTTC
CASSPGALAGSYEQYF
>TRBV4-2|-|-|TRBJ1-5
TGTGCCAGCAGCCAGCCCGACAGAGCCGATCAGCCCCAGCATTTT
CASSQPDRADQPQHF
>TRBV5-1|TRBD1|few|TRBJ2-7
TGCGCCAGCAGCTTTGACAGGGTCGTTTACGAGCAGTACTTC
CASSFDRVVYEQYF
>TRBV14|-|-|TRBJ1-2
TGTGCCAGCCCCAGGGTGGTGGGTACCTTC
CASPRVVGTF
>TRBV5-6|-|-|TRBJ1-1
TGTGCCAGCAGCCGGAGAACAACAACTGAAGCTTTCTTT
CASSRRTTTEAFF
>TRBV7-2|-|-|TRBJ1-5
TGTGCCAGCAGCTCAGGGTATCAGCCCCAGCATTTT
CASSSGYQPQHF
>TRBV27|TRBD2|-|TRBJ2-2
TGTGCCAGCAGAGATAGCGGGAGGGCCAACGGGGAGCTGTTTTTT
CASRDSGRANGELFF